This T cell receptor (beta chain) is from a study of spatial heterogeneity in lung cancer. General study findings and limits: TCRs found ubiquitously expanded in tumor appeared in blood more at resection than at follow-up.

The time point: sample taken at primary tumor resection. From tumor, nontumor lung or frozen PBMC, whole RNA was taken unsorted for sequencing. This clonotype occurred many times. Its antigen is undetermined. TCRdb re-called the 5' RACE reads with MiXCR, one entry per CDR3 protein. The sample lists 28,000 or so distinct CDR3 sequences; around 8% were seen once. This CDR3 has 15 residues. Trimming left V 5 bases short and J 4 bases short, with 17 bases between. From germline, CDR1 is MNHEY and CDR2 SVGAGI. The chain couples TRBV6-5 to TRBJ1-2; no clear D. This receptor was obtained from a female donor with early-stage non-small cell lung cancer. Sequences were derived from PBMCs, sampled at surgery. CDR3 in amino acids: CASSVPGADSYGYTF. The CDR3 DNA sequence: TGTGCCAGCAGTGTACCGGGAGCCGACTCCTATGGCTACACCTTC.